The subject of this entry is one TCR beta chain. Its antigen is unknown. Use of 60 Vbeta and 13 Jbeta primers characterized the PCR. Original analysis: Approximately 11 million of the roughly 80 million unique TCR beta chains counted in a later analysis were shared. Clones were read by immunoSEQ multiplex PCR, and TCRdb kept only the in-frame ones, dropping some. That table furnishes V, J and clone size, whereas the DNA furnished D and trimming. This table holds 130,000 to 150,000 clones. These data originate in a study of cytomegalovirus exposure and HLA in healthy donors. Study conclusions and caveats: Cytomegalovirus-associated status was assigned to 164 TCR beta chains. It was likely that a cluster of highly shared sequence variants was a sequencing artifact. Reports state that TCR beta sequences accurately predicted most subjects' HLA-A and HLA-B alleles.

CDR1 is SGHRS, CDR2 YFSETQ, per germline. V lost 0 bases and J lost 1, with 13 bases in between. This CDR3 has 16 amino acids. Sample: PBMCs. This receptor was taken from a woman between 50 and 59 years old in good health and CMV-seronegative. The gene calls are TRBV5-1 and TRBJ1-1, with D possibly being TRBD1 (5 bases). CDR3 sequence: CASSLAGRGGNTEAFF. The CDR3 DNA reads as TGCGCCAGCAGCTTGGCAGGGCGCGGTGGGAACACTGAAGCTTTCTTT.